This TCR beta chain was recovered during a study of blood T cell repertoires in COVID-19. Turning to the study itself: Whether acute or convalescent, the COVID-19 samples came from the United States, Italy and Spain. Sources were T cells, B-cell-depleted T cells, or PBMCs; the material itself was cDNA or gDNA.

After removal of 8 bases from V and 2 bases from J, the junction contained 19 bases not matched to a gene. Germline V gene lookup returns CDR1 LNHDA and CDR2 SQIVND (reference sequence). CDR3 size: 18 residues. Under the authors' procedure: The authors estimated nucleated cell counts from reference gene primer amplification. Here immunoSEQ multiplex PCR was the method, and the copy in TCRdb shows in-frame clones only, minus some. The V and J calls and clone size come from that table; D and trimming were worked out from the DNA. In the table there are some 300,000 clones, 85% to 90% of which are singletons.

The sample comprised peripheral blood. The receptor comes from a woman aged 40-49 years with COVID-19, enrolled during active disease. The J gene is TRBJ1-1, the V gene TRBV19; the match to TRBD1 covers 8 bases. The DNA of the CDR3 is TGTGCCAGTTCAGACAGGGGACCCCCCACGAACCTTAACACTGAAGCTTTCTTT. This codes for CASSDRGPPTNLNTEAFF.